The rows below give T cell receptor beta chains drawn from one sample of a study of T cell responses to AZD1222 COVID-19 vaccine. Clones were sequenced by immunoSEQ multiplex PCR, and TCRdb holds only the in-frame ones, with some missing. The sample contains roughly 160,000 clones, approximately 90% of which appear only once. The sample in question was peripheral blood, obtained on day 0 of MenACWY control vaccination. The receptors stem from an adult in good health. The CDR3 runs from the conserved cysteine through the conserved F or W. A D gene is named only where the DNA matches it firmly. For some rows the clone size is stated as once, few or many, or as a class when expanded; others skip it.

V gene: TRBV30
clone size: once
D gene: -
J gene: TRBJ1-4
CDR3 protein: CAWRTRVNEKLFF
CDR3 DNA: TGTGCCTGGAGGACCAGGGTCAACGAAAAACTGTTTTTT

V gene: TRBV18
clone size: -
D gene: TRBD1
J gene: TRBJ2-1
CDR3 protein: CASSPGTGQSYNEQFF
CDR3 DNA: TGTGCCAGCTCACCAGGCACGGGACAGTCCTACAATGAGCAGTTCTTC

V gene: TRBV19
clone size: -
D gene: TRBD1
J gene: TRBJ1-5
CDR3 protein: CASTGGQGARNQPQHF
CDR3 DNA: TGTGCCAGCACCGGGGGACAGGGGGCTCGCAATCAGCCCCAGCATTTT

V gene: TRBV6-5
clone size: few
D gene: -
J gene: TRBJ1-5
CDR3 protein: CASSYDRTRPQHF
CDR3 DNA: TGTGCCAGCAGTTACGACAGGACACGGCCCCAGCATTTT

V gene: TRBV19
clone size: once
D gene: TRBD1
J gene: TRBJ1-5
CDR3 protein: CASSIWAWTGPKSQPQHF
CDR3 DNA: TGTGCCAGTAGTATATGGGCCTGGACAGGGCCGAAAAGTCAGCCCCAGCATTTT

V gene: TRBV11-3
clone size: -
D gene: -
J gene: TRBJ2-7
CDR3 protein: CASSLEGDGEQYF
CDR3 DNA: TGTGCCAGCAGCTTAGAAGGGGATGGCGAGCAGTACTTC

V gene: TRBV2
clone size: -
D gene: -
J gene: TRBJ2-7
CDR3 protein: CASSAQASSYEQYF
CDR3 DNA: TGTGCCAGCAGCGCACAGGCGAGCTCCTACGAGCAGTACTTC

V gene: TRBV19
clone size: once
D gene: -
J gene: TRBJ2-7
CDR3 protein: CASSRLPLSGSISYEQYF
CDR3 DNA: TGTGCCAGTAGTAGACTCCCACTAAGCGGGTCGATCTCCTACGAGCAGTACTTC

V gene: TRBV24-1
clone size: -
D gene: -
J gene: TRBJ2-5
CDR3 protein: CATSYGAETQYF
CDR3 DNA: TGTGCCACCAGTTACGGGGCAGAGACCCAGTACTTC

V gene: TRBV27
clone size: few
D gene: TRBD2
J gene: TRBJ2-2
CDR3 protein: CASSYRTSGGGELFF
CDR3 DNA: TGTGCCAGCAGTTATCGGACTAGCGGGGGCGGGGAGCTGTTTTTT

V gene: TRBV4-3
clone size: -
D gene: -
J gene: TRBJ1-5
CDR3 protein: CASSQEAGASNQPQHF
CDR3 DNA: TGCGCCAGCAGCCAAGAGGCCGGGGCCAGCAATCAGCCCCAGCATTTT

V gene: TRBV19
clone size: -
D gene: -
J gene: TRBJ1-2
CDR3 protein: CATHDHLYGYTF
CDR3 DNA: TGTGCCACCCACGACCACCTCTATGGCTACACCTTC

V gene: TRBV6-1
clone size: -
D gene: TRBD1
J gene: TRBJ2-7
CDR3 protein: CASSEAQGQGTTYEQYF
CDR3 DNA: TGTGCCAGCAGTGAAGCGCAAGGACAGGGGACGACCTACGAGCAGTACTTC

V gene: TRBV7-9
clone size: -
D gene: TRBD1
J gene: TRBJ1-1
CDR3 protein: CASSFDPQGAPAFF
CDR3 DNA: TGTGCCAGCAGCTTTGATCCACAGGGGGCTCCGGCTTTCTTT

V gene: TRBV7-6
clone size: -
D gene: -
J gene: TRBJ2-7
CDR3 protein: CASSLGAGAPYEQYF
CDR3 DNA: TGTGCCAGCAGCTTAGGTGCAGGTGCCCCCTACGAGCAGTACTTC

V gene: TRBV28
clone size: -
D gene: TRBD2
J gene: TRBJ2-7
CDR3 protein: CASSSVAGVTYEQYF
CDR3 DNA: TGTGCCAGCAGTTCGGTAGCGGGAGTCACCTACGAGCAGTACTTC

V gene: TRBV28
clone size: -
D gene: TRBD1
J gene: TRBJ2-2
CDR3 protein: CASSGTGGTGELFF
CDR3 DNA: TGTGCCAGCAGTGGGACAGGGGGCACCGGGGAGCTGTTTTTT

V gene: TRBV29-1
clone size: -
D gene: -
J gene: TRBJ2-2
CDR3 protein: CSVGLLSNTGELFF
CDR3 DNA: TGCAGCGTTGGACTCCTTTCGAACACCGGGGAGCTGTTTTTT

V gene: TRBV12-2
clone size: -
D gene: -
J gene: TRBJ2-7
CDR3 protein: CASRSPGAAPTYEQYF
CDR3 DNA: TGTGCAAGTCGCTCCCCCGGGGCGGCTCCCACCTACGAGCAGTACTTC

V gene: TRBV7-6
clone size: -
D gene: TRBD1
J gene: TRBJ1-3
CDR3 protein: CASSLRDRVSGNTIYF
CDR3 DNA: TGTGCCAGCAGCTTACGAGACAGGGTCTCTGGAAACACCATATATTTT

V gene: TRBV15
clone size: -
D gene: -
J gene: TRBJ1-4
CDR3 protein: CATSRDRTGNEKLFF
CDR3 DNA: TGTGCCACCAGCAGAGATCGAACAGGGAATGAAAAACTGTTTTTT

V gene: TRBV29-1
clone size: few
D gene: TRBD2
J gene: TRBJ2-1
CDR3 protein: CSVEGLADERFF
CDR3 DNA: TGCAGCGTTGAGGGACTAGCGGACGAGCGGTTCTTC

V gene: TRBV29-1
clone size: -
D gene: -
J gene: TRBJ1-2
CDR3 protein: CSGAGSGYGYTF
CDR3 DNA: TGCAGCGGTGCCGGAAGTGGCTATGGCTACACCTTC